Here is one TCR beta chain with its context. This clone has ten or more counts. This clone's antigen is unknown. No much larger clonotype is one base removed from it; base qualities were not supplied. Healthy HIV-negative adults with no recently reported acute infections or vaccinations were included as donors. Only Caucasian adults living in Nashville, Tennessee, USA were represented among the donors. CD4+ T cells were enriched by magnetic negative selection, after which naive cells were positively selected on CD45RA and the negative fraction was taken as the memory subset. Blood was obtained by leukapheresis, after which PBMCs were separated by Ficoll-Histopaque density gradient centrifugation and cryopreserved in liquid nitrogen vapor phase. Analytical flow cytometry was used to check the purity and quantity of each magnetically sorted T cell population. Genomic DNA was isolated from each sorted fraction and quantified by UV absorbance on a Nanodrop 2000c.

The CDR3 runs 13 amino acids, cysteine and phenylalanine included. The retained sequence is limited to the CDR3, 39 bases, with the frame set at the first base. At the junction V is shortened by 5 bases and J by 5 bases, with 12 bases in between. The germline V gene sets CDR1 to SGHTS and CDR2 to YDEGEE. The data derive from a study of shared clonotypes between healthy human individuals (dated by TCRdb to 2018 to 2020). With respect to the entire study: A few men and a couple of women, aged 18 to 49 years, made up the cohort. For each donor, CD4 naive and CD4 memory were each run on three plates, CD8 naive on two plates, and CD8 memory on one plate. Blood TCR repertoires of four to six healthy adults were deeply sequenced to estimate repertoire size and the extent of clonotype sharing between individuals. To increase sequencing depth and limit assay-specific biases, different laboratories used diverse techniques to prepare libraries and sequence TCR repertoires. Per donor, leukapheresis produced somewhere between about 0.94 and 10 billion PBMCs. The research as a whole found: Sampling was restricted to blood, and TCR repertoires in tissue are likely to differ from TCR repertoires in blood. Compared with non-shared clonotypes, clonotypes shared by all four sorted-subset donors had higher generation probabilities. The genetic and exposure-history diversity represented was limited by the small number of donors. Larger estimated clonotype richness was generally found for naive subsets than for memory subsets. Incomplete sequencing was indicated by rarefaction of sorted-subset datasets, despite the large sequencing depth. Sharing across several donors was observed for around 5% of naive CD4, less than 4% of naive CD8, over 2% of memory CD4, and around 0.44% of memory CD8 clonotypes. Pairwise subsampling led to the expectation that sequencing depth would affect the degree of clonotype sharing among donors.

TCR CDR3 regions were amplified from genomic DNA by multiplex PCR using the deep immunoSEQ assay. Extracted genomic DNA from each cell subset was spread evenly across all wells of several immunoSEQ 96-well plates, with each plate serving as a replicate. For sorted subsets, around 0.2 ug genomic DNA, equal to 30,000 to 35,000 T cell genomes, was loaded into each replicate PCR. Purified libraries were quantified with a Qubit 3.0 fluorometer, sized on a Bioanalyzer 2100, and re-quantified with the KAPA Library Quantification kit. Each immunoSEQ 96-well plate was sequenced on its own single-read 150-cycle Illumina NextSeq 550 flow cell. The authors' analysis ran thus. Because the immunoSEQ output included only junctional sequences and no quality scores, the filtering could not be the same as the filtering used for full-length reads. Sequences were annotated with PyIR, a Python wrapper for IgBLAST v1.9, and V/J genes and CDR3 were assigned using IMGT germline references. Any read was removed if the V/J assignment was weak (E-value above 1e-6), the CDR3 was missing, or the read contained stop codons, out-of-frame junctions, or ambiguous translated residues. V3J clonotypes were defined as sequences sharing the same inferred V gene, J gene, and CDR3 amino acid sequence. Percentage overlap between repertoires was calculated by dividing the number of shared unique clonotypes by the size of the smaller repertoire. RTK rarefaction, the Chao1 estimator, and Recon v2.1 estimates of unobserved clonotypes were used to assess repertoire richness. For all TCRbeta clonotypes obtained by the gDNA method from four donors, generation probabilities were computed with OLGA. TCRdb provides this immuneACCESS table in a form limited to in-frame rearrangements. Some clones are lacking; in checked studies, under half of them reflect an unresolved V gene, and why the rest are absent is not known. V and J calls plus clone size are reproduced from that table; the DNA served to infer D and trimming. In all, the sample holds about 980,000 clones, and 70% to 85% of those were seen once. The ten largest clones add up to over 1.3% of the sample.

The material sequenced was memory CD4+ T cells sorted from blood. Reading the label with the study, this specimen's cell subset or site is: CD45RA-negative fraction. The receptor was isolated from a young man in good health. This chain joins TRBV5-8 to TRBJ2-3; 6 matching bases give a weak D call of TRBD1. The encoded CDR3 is CASRESGVDTQYF. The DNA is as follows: TGTGCCAGCAGAGAATCAGGGGTAGATACGCAGTATTTT.